This T cell receptor (beta chain) was identified in a study of identical twins (dated by TCRdb to the mid-2010s). The study in broad terms: TCR alpha and beta repertoires from monozygotic twins, unrelated adults of various ages and cord blood were deep-sequenced to test whether fetal clonotypes persist. To rule out contamination, replicate twin experiments were performed at different times with different library preparation protocols.

Only healthy Caucasian donors were included. Concerning this clonotype: Its specific antigen is unknown. The input lacks base qualities; no much larger clone sits a single base away.

Libraries were constructed by 5' RACE. The reads were generated on an Illumina HiSeq 2000. Template switching added a universal primer binding site, and the final cDNA carried a unique molecular identifier that allowed TCR cDNA molecules to be counted accurately. Specific primers in the conserved constant-segment region were used to synthesize first-strand cDNA for the TCR alpha and beta chains. To control for contamination, each cDNA library was double barcoded with a SMART-Mk sample barcode plus Illumina barcodes. TruSeq adapter sequences and Illumina sample barcodes were added in two successive PCR steps. Sequencing of the TCR alpha and beta cDNA libraries was done on the Illumina HiSeq platform using custom primers. Under the source paper's analysis protocol: Raw reads were processed with MiGEC to extract unique molecular identifiers, and MiXCR was used to determine CDR3 positions. Recombination models were inferred per individual with the repgenHMM and IGoR tools using an EM algorithm. The tcR package in R was used for shared clonotype analysis, with sharing normalized by the product of cloneset sizes. Out-of-frame nonproductive sequences were analyzed to study raw recombination free of thymic and clonal selection effects. The public reads were quality trimmed at Q25 with fastp and then assembled into clones with MiXCR by TCRdb, keeping productive beta chains. A single entry per CDR3 protein holds the most common genes and DNA from its merged rows. The V and J calls, along with clone size, are taken from TCRdb and not from the paper's own processing. The sample table shows roughly 1.6 million distinct CDR3 sequences, and about 32% are seen once. Jointly, the top ten make up over 0.25% of the sample.

The paper as a whole reports these results and caveats: Invariant T cells such as MAIT and iNKT could partly confound zero-insertion analyses, although diverse VJ usage argued against such confounding for most clonotypes. Compared with coincidental sharing between unrelated individuals, out-of-frame TCR alpha sequences shared between twins had an excess of sequences with low generation probability. Because the same donors could not be followed over many years, the conclusions relied on cross-sectional statistical analysis. Excess twin sharing in beta out-of-frame sequences was weaker because fewer shared sequences lowered the signal-to-noise ratio. Abundant cord blood beta clonotypes carried fewer insertions; young adult naive repertoires showed a weaker similar trend, while memory repertoires showed none. Recombination models systematically underestimated out-of-frame TCR alpha sharing in monozygotic twins but agreed with sharing between unrelated individuals.

The CDR3, from cysteine to phenylalanine, totals 14 residues. Kept here is only the CDR3 DNA, which spans 42 bases and is read in frame from base 1. In the germline V gene (reference sequence), CDR1 corresponds to DFQATT and CDR2 to SNEGSKA. The trim is 1 base for V and 5 bases for J, with a gap of 11 bases between the germline ends. The sequence is built from TRBV20-1 and TRBJ2-2; confidence is insufficient to name the D gene. Sequenced input: cord blood. The clonotype comes from a newborn girl in good health. The DNA sequence follows: TGCAGTGCTAGAGGACCACCCGCAACCGGGGAGCTGTTTTTT. It encodes CSARGPPATGELFF.